This T cell receptor beta chain was obtained from a study of blood T cell repertoires in COVID-19. Across the study: Both acute and convalescent COVID-19 samples were obtained from the United States, Italy and Spain. The cDNA or gDNA used as material had been derived from T cells, B-cell-depleted T cells, or PBMCs.

In the original analysis: Estimated nucleated cell counts came from reference gene primer amplification. The data were produced by immunoSEQ multiplex PCR, yet TCRdb's version contains in-frame clones alone and is incomplete. V and J calls and clone size are those listed in that table; D and trimming were worked out from the DNA. The sample consists of about 74,000 clones, 88% of them appearing once. The sequence came from a woman over 75 with active or convalescent COVID-19. Sequenced: peripheral blood.

CDR3 nucleotides: TGTGCTTACCCCCCCACTAGCGGGGGGCATGACACAGATACGCAGTATTTT. As protein: CAYPPTSGGHDTDTQYF. The chain has TRBV24-1 and TRBJ2-3, with 12 bases matching TRBD2. CDR1 and CDR2 from the germline V gene are KGHDR and SFDVKD. The CDR3 has 17 amino acids.